This T cell receptor (beta chain) appears in the sequencing data of a study of T cell responses to AZD1222 COVID-19 vaccine. Findings and caveats of the study: Mostly white British, mostly female donors; authors suggested clonal diversity may be underestimated. Just a handful of people given AZD1222 tested seropositive at baseline. Repertoires were obtained only post-peak T cell response.

Assay used: immunoSEQ multiplex PCR; TCRdb lists only in-frame clones, some missing. The sample consists of 140,000 to 150,000 clones, around nine tenths of them appearing once. The CDR3 length is 14 residues. V was shortened by 1 base and J by 3 bases, with 9 bases between the two germline ends. The germline CDR1 and CDR2 sequences are LNHNV and YYDKDF (reference sequence). Turning to this clone: What it binds is not known.

The sequencing used peripheral blood, collected on day 0 of MenACWY control vaccination. The TCR was taken from an adult in good health. This sequence joins TRBV15 and TRBJ1-2; D is possibly TRBD1 (6 bases). The CDR3 DNA sequence: TGTGCCACCAGCAGAGCCGCAGGGGACTATGGCTACACCTTC. Protein product: CATSRAAGDYGYTF.